Presented here are 21 T cell receptor beta chains from one specimen sequenced in a study of T cell responses to AZD1222 COVID-19 vaccine. Produced via immunoSEQ multiplex PCR; TCRdb's table is partial and in-frame only. This table holds roughly 120,000 clones, about 88% found once. Sample: peripheral blood, taken on day 0 of AZD1222 vaccination. All receptors derive from an adult in good health.

This sequence joins TRBV2 and TRBJ2-4; D is unresolved. This CDR3 is built from 11 residues. V gave up 6 bases and J gave up 8 bases, with 8 bases separating them. CDR1 and CDR2 (germline): SNHLY, FYNNEI. CDR3 sequence: CASRDVDIQYF. The CDR3 DNA follows: TGTGCCAGCAGGGACGTGGACATTCAGTACTTC.

The V and J genes are TRBV10-3 and TRBJ2-2, with 8 positions matching TRBD2. The CDR3 length is 17 residues. V lost 6 bases and J lost 0; bases outside the gene matches: 9. Germline values: CDR1 ENHRY, CDR2 SYGVKD. CDR3 nucleotide sequence: TGTGCCATCAGCGTTACTAGCGGTTTCGCGAACACCGGGGAGCTGTTTTTT. Translation: CAISVTSGFANTGELFF.

This clone has only one observation. The chain uses TRBV6-6 and TRBJ2-5; D gene unclear. The CDR3 runs 12 residues. Germline loops: CDR1 MNHNY, CDR2 SVGAGI (reference sequence). The ends were cut back, 5 bases at V and 4 bases at J, with 8 bases in the middle. CDR3 sequence: CASSQNGETQYF. The DNA of the CDR3 is TGTGCCAGCAGTCAAAACGGAGAGACCCAGTACTTC.

The rearrangement joins TRBV6-2 or TRBV6-3 to TRBJ2-1; D assignment may be TRBD1 or TRBD2 (5 bases each). Germline values: CDR1 MNHEY, CDR2 SVGEGT. This CDR3 comprises 16 residues. V lost 2 bases and J 3 bases, leaving 14 bases between the germline ends. The DNA of the CDR3 is TGTGCCAGCAGTTACGGGACCATCGGACTCTACAATGAGCAGTTCTTC. Residues: CASSYGTIGLYNEQFF.

This clone came up a few times. This sequence joins TRBV12-5 and TRBJ2-1, with D tentatively TRBD2 (6 bases). CDR3 size: 14 residues. Per germline, CDR1 LGHNT and CDR2 FRNRAP. V was trimmed by 3 bases and J by 5 bases, leaving 11 bases between them. CDR3 in amino acids: CASGLGGQDNEQFF. The CDR3 bases are TGTGCTAGTGGTTTAGGAGGGCAGGACAATGAGCAGTTCTTC.

The gene calls are TRBV7-2 and TRBJ2-2; D unclear. Germline-derived CDR1 and CDR2 are SGHTA and FQGNSA. The V and J ends lost 2 bases and 3 bases respectively, with 16 bases between them. This CDR3 comprises 17 residues. The CDR3: CASSLSSARTYTGELFF. The CDR3 DNA reads as TGTGCCAGCAGCTTAAGTTCGGCCCGCACATACACCGGGGAGCTGTTTTTT.

The V call is TRBV4-3, the J call TRBJ1-6; D is undetermined. The CDR3 covers 16 residues. Germline assignment: CDR1 LGHNA and CDR2 YSLEER. The germline V and J ends were trimmed by 0 bases and 0 bases, with 6 bases remaining between them. The chain's CDR3 is CASSQDRGSYNSPLHF. The DNA for the CDR3 is TGCGCCAGCAGCCAAGATCGAGGCTCCTATAATTCACCCCTCCACTTT.

V usage is TRBV6-5 and J usage is TRBJ1-5; D not certain. The V gene lost 0 bases and the J gene lost 11 bases, with 17 bases spanning the gap. CDR3 length equals 15 residues. CDR1 and CDR2 (germline): MNHEY, SVGAGI. The CDR3 DNA is TGTGCCAGCAGTTACTCGGCCGGCGCACGATCCTCCCAGCATTTT. This gives the protein CASSYSAGARSSQHF.

This clone was found once. The chain combines TRBV7-2 with TRBJ1-5, with D perhaps matching TRBD1 (6 bases). The CDR3 spans 17 residues. Trimming cost V 5 bases and J 0 bases, with 17 bases left between them. Germline-derived CDR1 and CDR2 are SGHTA and FQGNSA. DNA for the CDR3: TGTGCCAGCAGCACGACAGGTAACTCCGATAGCAATCAGCCCCAGCATTTT. The encoded protein is CASSTTGNSDSNQPQHF. Using reference TRBV7-2 and TRBJ1-5 for the parts outside the CDR3, the full variable domain is GAGVSQSPSNKVTEKGKDVELRCDPISGHTALYWYRQSLGQGLEFLIYFQGNSAPDKSGLPSDRFSAERTGGSVSTLTIQRTQQEDSAVYLCASSTTGNSDSNQPQHFGDGTRLSIL.

The chain is built from TRBV24-1 and TRBJ2-5, with D maybe TRBD2 (7 bases). Trimming removed 4 bases from V and 5 bases from J, with 13 bases in between. Germline V gene lookup returns CDR1 KGHDR and CDR2 SFDVKD. The CDR3 covers 14 residues. CDR3 loop: CATSDPGGWETQYF. The CDR3, as DNA: TGTGCCACCAGTGACCCGGGGGGCTGGGAGACCCAGTACTTC.

This sequence joins TRBV6-5 and TRBJ1-2; 7 nucleotides align to TRBD1. Germline V lookup: CDR1 MNHEY, CDR2 SVGAGI. Trimming at V came to 4 bases and at J to 5 bases, leaving 7 bases not matched to a gene. This CDR3 has 14 amino acids. The CDR3 region is CASSLTGLGYGYTF. DNA of the CDR3: TGTGCCAGCAGTTTGACAGGGCTAGGTTATGGCTACACCTTC.

The V and J genes are TRBV30 and TRBJ2-2, with 7 bases fitting TRBD2. From germline, CDR1 is GTSNPN and CDR2 SVGIG (reference sequence). The CDR3 extends over 14 amino acids. Trimming removed 2 bases from V and 2 bases from J; junction bases left unmatched: 2. Written as DNA, the CDR3 is TGTGCCTGGAGTCTAGCGGTAAACACCGGGGAGCTGTTTTTT. Protein product: CAWSLAVNTGELFF.

This rearrangement joins TRBV7-2 to TRBJ2-6; possibly TRBD2 for D (7 bases). Germline CDR1 and CDR2: SGHTA and FQGNSA. V lost 5 bases, J lost 0 bases, and 20 bases lay in between. The CDR3 has 19 amino acids. The CDR3 protein is CASSHSRSGGTSGANVLTF. The CDR3 nucleotides are TGTGCCAGCAGCCACAGTAGATCGGGGGGCACCTCTGGGGCCAACGTCCTGACTTTC.

The chain is built from TRBV7-9 and TRBJ1-6; 9 bases map to TRBD1. The CDR3 is 17 residues long. Germline-derived CDR1 and CDR2 are SEHNR and FQNEAQ (reference sequence). After removal of 6 bases from V and 0 bases from J, the junction contained 6 bases not matched to a gene. CDR3 nucleotides: TGTGCCAGCAGACCGAGACAGGGGGACTCCTATAATTCACCCCTCCACTTT. Its translation is CASRPRQGDSYNSPLHF.

The chain employs TRBV4-1 and TRBJ1-2; D ambiguous. There are 15 residues in the CDR3. The germline V and J ends were trimmed by 0 bases and 0 bases, with 8 bases remaining between them. Germline CDR1 reads MGHRA; CDR2 reads YSYEKL. The CDR3 region is CASSQDYVPNYGYTF. Here the CDR3 DNA reads TGCGCCAGCAGCCAAGATTATGTCCCTAACTATGGCTACACCTTC.

The gene calls are TRBV6-5 and TRBJ2-3; a weak D match, TRBD2 (5 bases). The germline CDR1 and CDR2 sequences are MNHEY and SVGAGI. The CDR3 sequence is 12 residues long. V dropped 2 bases and J dropped 8 bases, with 8 bases sitting between them. CDR3 sequence: CASSYELGTQYF. As DNA, the CDR3 is TGTGCCAGCAGTTACGAACTAGGTACGCAGTATTTT.

This chain connects TRBV4-1 to TRBJ1-2; 7 bases fit TRBD1. The trim removed 3 bases at V and 2 bases at J, leaving 9 bases unmatched. Germline V gene sequence: CDR1 MGHRA, CDR2 YSYEKL. CDR3 length: 16 amino acids. The CDR3 reads CASSQALGQLNYGYTF. CDR3 nucleotides: TGCGCCAGCAGCCAGGCCTTGGGACAGCTCAACTATGGCTACACCTTC.

The chain joins TRBV6-6 to TRBJ2-7, with D maybe TRBD1 (6 bases). The CDR3 is 12 amino acids. Germline V lookup: CDR1 MNHNY, CDR2 SVGAGI (reference sequence). V was shortened by 5 bases and J by 3 bases, with 8 bases between the two germline ends. The DNA of the CDR3 is TGTGCCAGCAGTCCAGGGGACTACGAGCAGTACTTC. This sequence encodes CASSPGDYEQYF.

CDR3 coding DNA: TGTGCCAGCAGTTCGGGACAGGAAACTCATGGCTACACCTTC. It specifies CASSSGQETHGYTF. The rearrangement uses TRBV6-2 or TRBV6-3 and TRBJ1-2, with 8 positions matching TRBD1. The length of the CDR3 is 14 residues. The germline V gene has CDR1 MNHEY and CDR2 SVGEGT. J gave up 6 bases and V 4 bases, and 7 bases lay outside the gene matches.

V gene TRBV10-3 combines with J gene TRBJ2-1; 11 bases are a match to TRBD2. V was clipped by 5 bases and J by 8 bases; unmatched bases: 5. CDR1 ENHRY and CDR2 SYGVKD come from the germline V gene. This CDR3 contains 14 residues. CDR3 in DNA: TGTGCCATCAGTCGACTAGCGGGAAACGATGAGCAGTTCTTC. This gives the protein CAISRLAGNDEQFF.

This clone came up once. The gene calls are TRBV7-2 and TRBJ1-5; 8 bases agree with TRBD1. Germline CDR1 and CDR2: SGHTA and FQGNSA. The CDR3 loop spans 16 amino acids. The trim removed 5 bases at V and 6 bases at J, leaving 12 bases unmatched. In nucleotides, the CDR3 is TGTGCCAGCAGCCCATATGTCCAGGGGGCCAGTCAGCCCCAGCATTTT. It yields the protein CASSPYVQGASQPQHF.